Following are 5 T cell receptor beta chains from one sample sequenced in a study of T cell responses to AZD1222 COVID-19 vaccine. Clones were sequenced by immunoSEQ multiplex PCR, and TCRdb holds only the in-frame ones, with some missing. The table lists around 140,000 clones, more than 75% of them singletons. Sequenced here: peripheral blood, sampled 28 days after the second AZD1222 dose. The source is an adult who received the AZD1222 COVID-19 vaccine.

This chain uses TRBV23-1 with TRBJ2-7; 7 bases map to TRBD1. TRBV23-1 is treated as an ORF (open reading frame) with a function not yet certain. J gave up 3 bases and V 2 bases, and 10 bases lay outside the gene matches. There are 16 residues in the CDR3. In DNA form, the CDR3 reads TGCGCCAGCAGTCAACTTCAGCAGGGGGTAGGCTACGAGCAGTACTTC. This codes for CASSQLQQGVGYEQYF.

The chain recombines TRBV11-3 with TRBJ2-1; 10 nucleotides align to TRBD1. The germline CDR1 and CDR2 sequences are SGHNT and YENEEA. The ends lost 5 bases at V and 4 bases at J; junction bases unmatched: 17. The CDR3 sequence is 19 residues long. CDR3 in amino acids: CASSGPGQGWLVAYNEQFF. The CDR3 bases are TGTGCCAGCAGCGGGCCGGGACAGGGGTGGTTAGTTGCATACAATGAGCAGTTCTTC. The full variable domain, rest sourced from reference TRBV11-3 and TRBJ2-1, is EAGVVQSPRYKIIEKKQPVAFWCNPISGHNTLYWYLQNLGQGPELLIRYENEEAVDDSQLPKDRFSAERLKGVDSTLKIQPAELGDSAVYLCASSGPGQGWLVAYNEQFFGPGTRLTVL.

In its sample, this clone was seen once. The CDR3 here is CASTPSGEGNQPQHF. CDR3 nucleotide sequence: TGTGCCAGTACTCCTAGCGGGGAGGGCAATCAGCCCCAGCATTTT. V gene TRBV19 combines with J gene TRBJ1-5; D gene uncertain. V lost 7 bases, J lost 2 bases, and 15 bases lay in between. The CDR3 is made up of 15 amino acids. CDR1 is LNHDA, CDR2 SQIVND, per germline (reference sequence).

The chain is built from TRBV6-1 and TRBJ1-2, with TRBD1 matching over 12 bases. V dropped 3 bases and J dropped 8; count of bases not matched to a gene: 4. This CDR3 comprises 14 residues. Germline assignment: CDR1 MNHNS and CDR2 SASEGT. The DNA of the CDR3 is TGTGCCAGCAGTGATGGGGACAGGGGGCAGGGCTACACCTTC. This translates into CASSDGDRGQGYTF.

As for this clone: In the same sample, other DNA sequences code for this CDR3. The rearrangement uses TRBV7-3 and TRBJ2-3; unclear D gene. The germline gives CDR1 SGHTA, CDR2 FQGTGA. V dropped 2 bases and J dropped 3 bases, with 9 bases sitting between them. The CDR3 loop spans 14 amino acids. The CDR3 loop reads CASSLDGNTDTQYF. The CDR3 DNA reads as TGTGCCAGCAGCTTAGACGGCAATACAGATACGCAGTATTTT. The entire variable domain, with the rest obtained from reference TRBV7-3 and TRBJ2-3, is as follows: GAGVSQTPSNKVTEKGKYVELRCDPISGHTALYWYRQSLGQGPEFLIYFQGTGAADDSGLPNDRFFAVRPEGSVSTLKIQRTERGDSAVYLCASSLDGNTDTQYFGPGTRLTVL.